One sample yielded the 24 T cell receptor beta chains listed below, sequenced in a study of beta chain features in type 1 diabetes. Study conclusions and caveats: Among patients with Type 1 diabetes, TCRB CDR3s were moderately but significantly shorter in every one of the four CD4+ subsets.

As every portion of the isolated RNA was reverse transcribed, the sequencing read expressed TCRB transcripts. Some clones are missing from TCRdb's copy, which holds only in-frame ones; the method was immunoSEQ multiplex PCR. The sample yields hundreds of thousands of clones, 11% seen once. The antigens these receptors bind are not known. The sample comprised naive CD4+ T cells from blood. Receptors were obtained from a man between 25 and 39 years old with type 1 diabetes.

This clone was found a few times. The chain recombines TRBV29-1 with TRBJ2-3; D perhaps matches TRBD2 (6 bases). This CDR3 region has 13 residues. Between the trimmed V and J ends, which lost 6 bases and 3 bases, there was a span of 13 bases. Germline V CDR1 and CDR2: SQVTM, ANQGSEA. CDR3 DNA sequence: TGCAGCGTAAAGCGGGCGGGGACAGATACGCAGTATTTT. As protein: CSVKRAGTDTQYF.

V is TRBV13 and J is TRBJ1-1; the D gene is possibly TRBD1 (6 bases). Trimming shortened V by 5 bases and J by 11 bases, and 15 bases separated the two germline ends. There are 12 residues in the CDR3. Germline loops: CDR1 PRHDT, CDR2 FYEKMQ (reference sequence). CDR3 protein: CASSQRGRGAFF. The CDR3 coding sequence is TGTGCCAGCAGCCAGAGGGGGAGAGGCGCTTTCTTT.

This clone appeared a few times. V usage is TRBV7-9 and J usage is TRBJ2-7, with D possibly TRBD2 on 7 matching bases. Trimming stripped 5 bases from V and 5 bases from J, with 16 bases between. The CDR3 loop spans 14 amino acids. Germline CDR1 and CDR2: SEHNR and FQNEAQ (reference sequence). The DNA of the CDR3 is TGTGCCAGCAGCCCGGATTCGGGGGGCCACGAGCAGTACTTC. Encoded protein: CASSPDSGGHEQYF.

The chain employs TRBV14 and TRBJ1-1; 8 nucleotides match TRBD1. The V and J ends lost 1 base and 0 bases, in that order; junction bases with no gene match: 1. The CDR3 runs 15 residues. The germline V gene has CDR1 SGHDN and CDR2 FVKESK. The CDR3 DNA reads as TGTGCCAGCAGCCAAGTCAGGGGGCTGAACACTGAAGCTTTCTTT. Protein sequence: CASSQVRGLNTEAFF.

This clone came up a few times. The chain recombines TRBV7-2 with TRBJ2-7; D gene ambiguous. Trimming left V 4 bases short and J 2 bases short, with 12 bases between. Germline V CDR1 and CDR2: SGHTA, FQGNSA. This CDR3 has 14 amino acids. The CDR3 DNA sequence: TGTGCCAGCAGCTATGTCCCCAGTGCCTACGAGCAGTACTTC. Protein: CASSYVPSAYEQYF. Filled out from reference TRBV7-2 and TRBJ2-7, the complete variable domain reads GAGVSQSPSNKVTEKGKDVELRCDPISGHTALYWYRQSLGQGLEFLIYFQGNSAPDKSGLPSDRFSAERTGGSVSTLTIQRTQQEDSAVYLCASSYVPSAYEQYFGPGTRLTVT.

This clone came up a few times. This specimen includes other DNA sequences encoding the same CDR3. J is TRBJ2-5 and V is TRBV30; D uncertain. The V end was cut by 0 bases, the J end by 5 bases, with 4 bases between. Germline V gives CDR1 GTSNPN, CDR2 SVGIG (reference sequence). The CDR3 extends over 11 amino acids. The CDR3 loop is CAWSVSETQYF. The CDR3 DNA sequence: TGTGCCTGGAGTGTATCGGAGACCCAGTACTTC.

The sample holds a few counts of this clone. The rearrangement joins TRBV7-9 to TRBJ1-1; D not resolved. The V gene lost 2 bases and the J gene lost 7 bases, with 11 bases spanning the gap. CDR3 length: 13 residues. Germline assignment: CDR1 SEHNR and CDR2 FQNEAQ (reference sequence). The CDR3 coding sequence is TGTGCCAGCAGCTTATGGCCGCAAGATGAAGCTTTCTTT. Translating it yields CASSLWPQDEAFF. Together with reference TRBV7-9 and TRBJ1-1, the CDR3 gives the full variable domain: DTGVSQNPRHKITKRGQNVTFRCDPISEHNRLYWYRQTLGQGPEFLTYFQNEAQLEKSRLLSDRFSAERPKGSFSTLEIQRTEQGDSAMYLCASSLWPQDEAFFGQGTRLTVV.

This clone has just a few counts. The rearrangement joins TRBV7-2 to TRBJ2-3; 8 bases fit TRBD2. Losses at the gene ends were 1 base for V and 2 bases for J; bases not matched to a gene: 5. The CDR3 totals 16 residues. Per germline, CDR1 SGHTA and CDR2 FQGNSA. The CDR3 bases are TGTGCCAGCAGCTTAGTGGCGGGGGGCGACACAGATACGCAGTATTTT. Protein sequence: CASSLVAGGDTDTQYF.

This clone showed up just a few times. V is TRBV27 and J is TRBJ2-7; 7 bases are a match to TRBD2. The CDR3 length is 14 residues. Losses at the gene ends were 1 base for V and 7 bases for J; bases not matched to a gene: 7. The germline V gene encodes CDR1 MNHEY and CDR2 SMNVEV (reference sequence). CDR3 DNA sequence: TGTGCCAGCAGTTTATTCCTAGCGGTGGGTGAGCAGTACTTC. Its protein is CASSLFLAVGEQYF.

This clone was picked up a small number of times. This chain's CDR3 is CATAQGWMNTEAFF. In nucleotides, the CDR3 is TGTGCCACAGCCCAGGGTTGGATGAACACTGAAGCTTTCTTT. The chain joins TRBV19 to TRBJ1-1; D perhaps matches TRBD1 (5 bases). V was shortened by 10 bases and J by 0 bases, with 15 bases between the two germline ends. Germline V gene lookup returns CDR1 LNHDA and CDR2 SQIVND (reference sequence). The CDR3 runs 14 residues.

This clone showed up just once. The genes are TRBV7-3 and TRBJ2-3, with 8 positions matching TRBD1. J was trimmed by 5 bases and V by 3 bases; bases with no gene match: 1. Looked up from germline, CDR1 is SGHTA and CDR2 is FQGTGA. The CDR3 covers 13 residues. This CDR3 is CASSFTGGDTQYF. CDR3 DNA sequence: TGTGCCAGCAGCTTCACAGGGGGAGATACGCAGTATTTT.

This clone appeared a few times. The rearrangement uses TRBV15 and TRBJ2-3, with D tentatively TRBD2 (5 bases). Germline V CDR1 and CDR2: LNHNV, YYDKDF (reference sequence). The CDR3 covers 14 residues. Deletions cut 3 bases from V and 2 bases from J, with 9 bases between. Here the CDR3 reads CATSSGEITDTQYF. CDR3 bases: TGTGCCACCAGCAGCGGGGAGATCACAGATACGCAGTATTTT. Combining the CDR3 with reference TRBV15 and TRBJ2-3 gives the whole variable domain DAMVIQNPRYQVTQFGKPVTLSCSQTLNHNVMYWYQQKSSQAPKLLFHYYDKDFNNEADTPDNFQSRRPNTSFCFLDIRSPGLGDTAMYLCATSSGEITDTQYFGPGTRLTVL.

This clone was counted between two and nine times. The chain couples TRBV7-9 to TRBJ2-3; 7 nucleotides line up with TRBD1. This CDR3 is 15 amino acids long. Germline V gives CDR1 SEHNR, CDR2 FQNEAQ (reference sequence). The V and J ends lost 5 bases and 1 base, in that order; junction bases with no gene match: 6. CDR3 sequence: CASSLGQDRTDTQYF. CDR3 nucleotides: TGTGCCAGCAGCCTCGGACAGGATCGCACAGATACGCAGTATTTT. Together with reference TRBV7-9 and TRBJ2-3, the CDR3 gives the full variable domain: DTGVSQNPRHKITKRGQNVTFRCDPISEHNRLYWYRQTLGQGPEFLTYFQNEAQLEKSRLLSDRFSAERPKGSFSTLEIQRTEQGDSAMYLCASSLGQDRTDTQYFGPGTRLTVL.

A few counts support this clone. The V and J genes are TRBV2 and TRBJ1-5, with D tentatively TRBD1 (5 bases). Germline values: CDR1 SNHLY, CDR2 FYNNEI. The CDR3 has 13 residues. The germline V and J ends were trimmed by 6 bases and 6 bases, with 12 bases remaining between them. CDR3 bases: TGTGCCAGCAGGGGGGACTTCGCTCAGCCCCAGCATTTT. The encoded protein is CASRGDFAQPQHF.

This clone was found a few times. CDR3 DNA: TGTGCCAGCAGGGCGGATATACCGGGACAGTCTGATGAGCAGTTCTTC. As protein: CASRADIPGQSDEQFF. This sequence joins TRBV28 and TRBJ2-1; 7 bases line up with TRBD1. This CDR3 spans 16 amino acids. After removal of 6 bases from V and 8 bases from J, the junction contained 16 bases not matched to a gene. Germline CDR1 reads MDHEN; CDR2 reads SYDVKM.

This clone came up a few times. V is TRBV29-1 and J is TRBJ2-7; 7 bases agree with TRBD1. V gave up 6 bases and J gave up 5 bases; unmatched junction bases: 7. The CDR3 is 12 residues long. Germline-derived CDR1 and CDR2 are SQVTM and ANQGSEA. CDR3 coding DNA: TGCAGCGTAAACGAGGGGGCCGACGAGCAGTACTTC. Residues: CSVNEGADEQYF.

On this clone: This sample also contains other DNA sequences that code for the same CDR3. The V and J genes are TRBV6-5 and TRBJ2-1; 9 positions match TRBD1. Germline CDR1 MNHEY, CDR2 SVGAGI. Trimming at V came to 0 bases and at J to 3 bases, leaving 0 bases not matched to a gene. The CDR3 runs 15 residues. The CDR3 coding sequence is TGTGCCAGCAGTTACTCGGGACAGGGCTACAATGAGCAGTTCTTC. As protein: CASSYSGQGYNEQFF.

The chain couples TRBV7-3 to TRBJ2-1; a weak D match, TRBD2 (6 bases). CDR3 length: 15 amino acids. Trimming stripped 0 bases from V and 0 bases from J, with 6 bases between. The V gene's germline CDR1 is SGHTA and CDR2 FQGTGA. The CDR3 sequence: CASSLTGGSYNEQFF. In nucleotides, the CDR3 is TGTGCCAGCAGCTTAACGGGGGGCTCCTACAATGAGCAGTTCTTC. The whole variable domain, filled in from reference TRBV7-3 and TRBJ2-1, reads GAGVSQTPSNKVTEKGKYVELRCDPISGHTALYWYRQSLGQGPEFLIYFQGTGAADDSGLPNDRFFAVRPEGSVSTLKIQRTERGDSAVYLCASSLTGGSYNEQFFGPGTRLTVL.

This clone came up a few times. The chain couples TRBV7-9 to TRBJ1-2; D is unresolved. This CDR3 has 14 amino acids. Trimming took off 3 bases at V and 0 bases at J, with 8 bases between the two ends. Germline V lookup: CDR1 SEHNR, CDR2 FQNEAQ (reference sequence). CDR3 region: CASSLAATNYGYTF. The CDR3 coding sequence is TGTGCCAGCAGCTTGGCGGCAACTAACTATGGCTACACCTTC.

The table lists this clone with a few counts. This chain joins TRBV7-9 and TRBJ1-4; D gene unclear. Trimming removed 1 base from V and 5 bases from J, with 17 bases in between. Germline lookup yields CDR1 SEHNR and CDR2 FQNEAQ (reference sequence). The CDR3 contains 17 residues. CDR3 loop: CASSLEVAFRRNEKLFF. The CDR3 nucleotides are TGTGCCAGCAGCTTAGAGGTAGCGTTTAGAAGAAATGAAAAACTGTTTTTT.

The sample holds a few counts of this clone. The chain employs TRBV7-3 and TRBJ2-3, with a possible D match to TRBD1 (5 bases). V was pared by 1 base and J by 3 bases, with 14 bases between. CDR3 length: 16 amino acids. Per germline, CDR1 SGHTA and CDR2 FQGTGA. The CDR3, as DNA: TGTGCCAGCAGCTTAAAACGGGCAGGGTGGACAGATACGCAGTATTTT. Its protein is CASSLKRAGWTDTQYF.

The V gene is TRBV4-3, the J gene TRBJ2-7; D possibly corresponds to TRBD1 (6 bases). Trimming removed 1 base at V and 3 bases at J, with 10 bases between. Germline-derived CDR1 and CDR2 are LGHNA and YSLEER. This CDR3 contains 14 residues. The CDR3 nucleotides are TGCGCCAGCAGCCAAGGTTTGGACAGCTACGAGCAGTACTTC. It encodes CASSQGLDSYEQYF.

This clone was found a few times. The chain has TRBV28 and TRBJ2-3; perhaps TRBD2 as D (6 bases). CDR1 MDHEN and CDR2 SYDVKM come from the germline V gene. The CDR3 consists of 14 residues. Trimming cost V 6 bases and J 4 bases, with 14 bases left between them. The CDR3 protein is CASSSPTSPDTQYF. CDR3 nucleotide sequence: TGTGCCAGCAGCTCCCCCACTAGCCCAGATACGCAGTATTTT.

This clone was detected a few times. The sample has other DNA sequences that encode this CDR3 too. The chain carries TRBV29-1 and TRBJ1-1; D perhaps matches TRBD1 (5 bases). The CDR3 runs 10 residues. From germline, CDR1 is SQVTM and CDR2 ANQGSEA. V dropped 6 bases and J dropped 4 bases, with 6 bases sitting between them. DNA for the CDR3: TGCAGCGTGGGGGGCACTGAAGCTTTCTTT. This gives the protein CSVGGTEAFF.